This TCR beta chain emerged from a study of OX40 agonist ivuxolimab in advanced cancers. Study observations and caveats: Both blood CD4+ and CD8+ T cells showed clonal growth by week 6 at 0.1 to 3.0 mg/kg. In CD8+ T cells, expanded clones were on average more numerous than in CD4+.

Looked up from germline, CDR1 is MDHEN and CDR2 is SYDVKM. This CDR3 has 15 amino acids. V was clipped by 5 bases and J by 10 bases; unmatched bases: 13. On this clone itself: The antigen is not known.

Produced via immunoSEQ multiplex PCR; TCRdb's table is partial and in-frame only. The top ten clones hold about 0.99% of a sample with about 72,000 clones, 80% to 90% of them seen once. The chain employs TRBV28 and TRBJ1-4; 7 nucleotides match TRBD1. This clonotype originated in an adult with an advanced solid tumor such as melanoma, head and neck, liver or kidney cancer. Sequenced here: CD4+ or CD8+ T cells sorted from blood, sampled in a trial of the OX40 agonist ivuxolimab. CDR3 nucleotide sequence: TGTGCCAGCAGTACCCAGGGGGGCGAGCAAGGAAAACTGTTTTTT. This encodes CASSTQGGEQGKLFF. Drawing the rest from reference TRBV28 and TRBJ1-4, the complete variable domain is DVKVTQSSRYLVKRTGEKVFLECVQDMDHENMFWYRQDPGLGLRLIYFSYDVKMKEKGDIPEGYSVSREKKERFSLILESASTNQTSMYLCASSTQGGEQGKLFFGSGTQLSVL.